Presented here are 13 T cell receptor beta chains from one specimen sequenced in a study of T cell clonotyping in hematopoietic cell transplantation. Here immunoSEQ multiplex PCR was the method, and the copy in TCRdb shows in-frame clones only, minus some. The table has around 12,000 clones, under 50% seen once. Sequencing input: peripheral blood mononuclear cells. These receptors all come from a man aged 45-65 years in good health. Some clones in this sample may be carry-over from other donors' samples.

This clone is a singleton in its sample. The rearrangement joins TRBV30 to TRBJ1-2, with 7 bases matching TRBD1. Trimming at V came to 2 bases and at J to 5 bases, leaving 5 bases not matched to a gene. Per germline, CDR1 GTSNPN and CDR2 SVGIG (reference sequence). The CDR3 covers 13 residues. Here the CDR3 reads CAWSQNRGYGYTF. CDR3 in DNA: TGTGCCTGGAGTCAGAACAGGGGATATGGCTACACCTTC.

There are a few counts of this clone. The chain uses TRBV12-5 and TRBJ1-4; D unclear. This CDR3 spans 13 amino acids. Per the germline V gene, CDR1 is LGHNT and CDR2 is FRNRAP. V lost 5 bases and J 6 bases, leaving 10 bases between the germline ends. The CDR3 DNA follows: TGTGCTAGTGGTCGATACAATGATGAAAAACTGTTTTTT. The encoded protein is CASGRYNDEKLFF.

This CDR3 is CSSGWGTGELFF. The CDR3 DNA reads as TGCAGCTCTGGATGGGGCACCGGGGAGCTGTTTTTT. This sequence joins TRBV29-1 and TRBJ2-2; D ambiguous. V lost 8 bases and J 4 bases, leaving 11 bases between the germline ends. Germline V gene lookup returns CDR1 SQVTM and CDR2 ANQGSEA. The CDR3 covers 12 residues.

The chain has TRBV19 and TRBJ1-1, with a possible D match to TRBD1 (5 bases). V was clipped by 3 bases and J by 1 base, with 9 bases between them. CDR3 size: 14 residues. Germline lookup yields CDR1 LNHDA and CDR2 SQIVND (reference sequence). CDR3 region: CASSIRGRNTEAFF. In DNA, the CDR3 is TGTGCCAGTAGTATTCGGGGCAGGAACACTGAAGCTTTCTTT.

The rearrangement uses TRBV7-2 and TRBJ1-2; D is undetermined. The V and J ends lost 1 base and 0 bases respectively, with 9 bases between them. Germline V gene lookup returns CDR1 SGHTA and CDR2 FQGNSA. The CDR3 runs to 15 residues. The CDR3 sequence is CASSLGRAPNYGYTF. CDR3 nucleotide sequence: TGTGCCAGCAGCTTAGGTCGTGCTCCTAACTATGGCTACACCTTC.

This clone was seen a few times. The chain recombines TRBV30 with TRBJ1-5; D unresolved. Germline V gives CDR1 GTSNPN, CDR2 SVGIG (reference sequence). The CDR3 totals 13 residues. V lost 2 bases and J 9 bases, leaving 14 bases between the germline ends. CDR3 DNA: TGTGCCTGGAGTCCCCAGAATGGCCGGCCCCAGCATTTT. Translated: CAWSPQNGRPQHF. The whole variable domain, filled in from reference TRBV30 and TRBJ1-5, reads SQTIHQWPATLVQPVGSPLSLECTVEGTSNPNLYWYRQAAGRGLQLLFYSVGIGQISSEVPQNLSASRPQDRQFILSSKKLLLSDSGFYLCAWSPQNGRPQHFGDGTRLSIL.

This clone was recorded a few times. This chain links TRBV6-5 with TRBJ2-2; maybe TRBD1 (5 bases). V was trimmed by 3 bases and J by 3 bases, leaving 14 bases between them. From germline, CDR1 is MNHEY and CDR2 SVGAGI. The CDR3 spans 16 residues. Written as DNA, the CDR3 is TGTGCCAGCAGTTATCAGGGCACACTCGACACCGGGGAGCTGTTTTTT. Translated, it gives CASSYQGTLDTGELFF.

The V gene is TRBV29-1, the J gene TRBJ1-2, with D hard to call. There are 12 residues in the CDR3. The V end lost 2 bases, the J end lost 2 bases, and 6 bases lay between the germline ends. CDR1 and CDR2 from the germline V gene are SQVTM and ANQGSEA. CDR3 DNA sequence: TGCAGCGTTGAAAGGGCAAACTATGGCTACACCTTC. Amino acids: CSVERANYGYTF. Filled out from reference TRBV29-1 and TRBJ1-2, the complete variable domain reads SAVISQKPSRDICQRGTSLTIQCQVDSQVTMMFWYRQQPGQSLTLIATANQGSEATYESGFVIDKFPISRPNLTFSTLTVSNMSPEDSSIYLCSVERANYGYTFGSGTRLTVV.

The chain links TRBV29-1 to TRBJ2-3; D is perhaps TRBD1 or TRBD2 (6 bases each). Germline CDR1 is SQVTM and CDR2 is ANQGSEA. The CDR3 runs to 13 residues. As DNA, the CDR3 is TGCAGTTCTATCCCGGGGGCGGGCAATACGCAGTATTTT. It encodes CSSIPGAGNTQYF.

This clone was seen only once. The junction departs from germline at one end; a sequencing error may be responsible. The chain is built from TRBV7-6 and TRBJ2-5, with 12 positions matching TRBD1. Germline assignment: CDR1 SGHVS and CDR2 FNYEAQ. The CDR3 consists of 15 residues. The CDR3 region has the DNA TGTGCTAGCAGCTTCCGGGACAGGGGGCCGGAGACCCAGTACTTC. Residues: CASSFRDRGPETQYF.

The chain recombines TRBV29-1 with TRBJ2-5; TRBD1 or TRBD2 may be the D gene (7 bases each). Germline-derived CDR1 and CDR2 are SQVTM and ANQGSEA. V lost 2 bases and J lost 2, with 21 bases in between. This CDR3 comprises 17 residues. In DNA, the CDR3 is TGCAGCGTTGAAAGGGGGGAGGGGGCGACGAGTCAAGAGACCCAGTACTTC. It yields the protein CSVERGEGATSQETQYF.

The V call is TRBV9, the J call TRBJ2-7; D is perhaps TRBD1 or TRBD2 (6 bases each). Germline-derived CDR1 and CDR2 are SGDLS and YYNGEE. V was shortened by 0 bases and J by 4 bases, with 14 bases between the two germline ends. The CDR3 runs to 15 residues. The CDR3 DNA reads TGTGCCAGCAGCGTAGGTACAGGAGGGGGGTACGAGCAGTACTTC. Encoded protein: CASSVGTGGGYEQYF. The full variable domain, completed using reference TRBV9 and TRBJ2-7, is DSGVTQTPKHLITATGQRVTLRCSPRSGDLSVYWYQQSLDQGLQFLIQYYNGEERAKGNILERFSAQQFPDLHSELNLSSLELGDSALYFCASSVGTGGGYEQYFGPGTRLTVT.

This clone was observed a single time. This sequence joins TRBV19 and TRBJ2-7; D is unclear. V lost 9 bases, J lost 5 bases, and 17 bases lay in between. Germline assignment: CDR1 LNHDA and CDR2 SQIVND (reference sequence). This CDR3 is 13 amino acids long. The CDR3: CASALTGIDEQYF. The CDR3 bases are TGTGCCAGCGCCTTAACGGGCATCGACGAGCAGTACTTC.